This TCR beta chain was recovered during a study of shared clonotypes between healthy human individuals. Study-level information: Every donor yielded three CD4 naive, three CD4 memory, two CD8 naive and one CD8 memory plate.

The authors split each subset's genomic DNA evenly across several immunoSEQ plates. The authors' processing: Because ImmunoSEQ provided only junction sequences with no quality scores, the filtering differed. Generated by immunoSEQ multiplex PCR, the TCRdb table keeps only in-frame clones and is missing some. V and J calls and clone size come straight from that table; D and trimming were deduced from the DNA. The profile shows approximately 340,000 clones, approximately 79% of them singletons. This clone showed up just a few times. The study separated CD4+ cells into CD45RA+ naive and CD45RA-negative memory subsets. Germline trimming cut 8 bases from V and 9 bases from J; bases unmatched to any gene: 12. The CDR3 sequence is 14 residues long. Germline CDR1 and CDR2: SGHTA and FQGNSA.

This chain links TRBV7-2 with TRBJ2-1, with 8 bases lining up with TRBD2. This receptor was obtained from a man aged 30-40 years in good health. Material: memory CD4+ T cells sorted from blood. Sample subset: CD45RA-negative fraction. The CDR3 loop reads CASSSGTSLLEQFF. CDR3 nucleotide sequence: TGTGCCAGCTCCTCTGGGACTAGTTTACTTGAGCAGTTCTTC.